This T cell receptor (beta chain) was profiled in a study of T cells after yellow fever vaccination. Findings and caveats of the study: Most primary-vaccination clones recurred post-booster (approximately 96% CD4, around 86% CD8).

Conversion of TCR transcripts into cDNA relied on 5'RACE template switching, which added a universal primer site and UMIs. In TCRdb, the 5' RACE reads were re-called with MiXCR into one record per CDR3 protein. This sample has about 260,000 distinct CDR3 sequences, with roughly 13% found just once. With respect to this clonotype: As yet, its antigen is unknown. One junction end disagrees with the germline gene, perhaps due to a read error.

There are 12 residues in the CDR3. Germline V gene lookup returns CDR1 SGHDT and CDR2 YYEEEE. The clonotype was recovered from a man aged 25-40 years who received the YFV17D yellow fever vaccine. Source: CD4+ T cells sorted from PBMCs, taken 45 days after the yellow fever booster vaccination. This chain joins TRBV5-6 and TRBJ2-3; D is unresolved. The CDR3 is CASSLGGDTHYF. The CDR3 DNA follows: TGTGCCAGCAGCTTGGGTGGGGATACGCATTATTTT.